This T cell receptor (beta chain) was documented in a study of regulatory T cells in long-lasting Graves disease. Trimming stripped 1 base from V and 1 base from J, with 7 bases between. The V gene's germline CDR1 is GTSNPN and CDR2 SVGIG (reference sequence). This CDR3 region has 14 residues. As to time point: persistent/refractory GD, antithyroid drugs over 5 years with positive TRAb. With RNA extracted from PBMCs as input, the TCR library was made. An endocrinology unit in Xi'an, China, supplied the patients. Construction of TCR beta libraries relied on iRepertoire HTBI primers and on Arm-PCR targeting CDR3 regions. From the multiplex PCR reads, TCRdb called clonotypes with MiXCR, one entry per CDR3 protein. The data hold about 420,000 distinct CDR3 sequences, with 23% observed a single time.

The clonotype comes from a female donor with Graves disease. Specimen: peripheral blood mononuclear cells (PBMCs), collected when the disease was refractory, from a patient treated with antithyroid drugs. The V gene is TRBV30, the J gene TRBJ2-2, with D uncertain. The CDR3 protein is CAWSGYRNTGELFF. The CDR3 DNA reads TGTGCCTGGAGTGGATACCGGAACACCGGGGAGCTGTTTTTT.